These 25 T cell receptor beta chains were all obtained from the same sample, sequenced in a study of T-cell memory formation after mild COVID-19. TCRdb re-derived calls from the 5' RACE reads in MiXCR, one entry per CDR3 protein. The sample lists approximately 290,000 distinct CDR3 sequences, roughly 15% occurring once. The specimen sequenced was PBMCs or a T cell subset sorted from them (not recorded which). These receptors originate from a young man who had mild COVID-19 (a few samples of this study predate the infection). Cell type and time point are not known.

This chain uses TRBV18 with TRBJ2-7; weak D call: TRBD2 (5 bases). This CDR3 is 13 amino acids long. The germline V gene encodes CDR1 KGHSH and CDR2 LQKENI. The V end was cut by 2 bases, the J end by 6 bases, with 11 bases between. The CDR3 DNA follows: TGTGCCAGCTCACCAATTAAGGGAGCCGAGCAGTACGTC. It encodes CASSPIKGAEQYV.

The rearrangement uses TRBV6-5 and TRBJ2-7; TRBD1 matches 7 bases. The CDR3 runs 13 residues. V lost 4 bases and J lost 6; bases outside the gene matches: 6. Germline V gene data show CDR1 as MNHEY and CDR2 as SVGAGI. The CDR3 DNA sequence: TGTGCCAGCAGTTTCACAGGGGTGGGCGAGCAGTACGTC. It specifies CASSFTGVGEQYV.

The V gene is TRBV6-6, the J gene TRBJ1-2; tentative D call: TRBD1 (6 bases). This CDR3 is built from 13 residues. The V gene's germline CDR1 is MNHNY and CDR2 SVGAGI (reference sequence). V lost 5 bases and J lost 8, with 15 bases in between. CDR3 loop: CASSGRGGNGYTF. CDR3 DNA sequence: TGTGCCAGCAGTGGGCGAGGGGGAAACGGCTACACCTTC.

This clonotype was counted only a few times. The V call is TRBV4-3, the J call TRBJ2-4, with 9 bases aligning to TRBD1. Looked up from germline, CDR1 is LGHNA and CDR2 is YSLEER. With 4 bases clipped from V and 13 bases from J, the junction kept 8 bases outside the gene matches. The CDR3 is made up of 13 amino acids. The CDR3 protein is CASSPEDRGIQYF. CDR3 coding DNA: TGCGCCAGCAGCCCAGAAGACAGGGGGATACAGTACTTC.

This clonotype was detected a few times. The V gene is TRBV6-6, the J gene TRBJ2-7, with 11 bases identical to TRBD2. Germline assignment: CDR1 MNHNY and CDR2 SVGAGI (reference sequence). The CDR3 has 14 amino acids. Trimming cost V 10 bases and J 2 bases; bases outside gene matches: 7. In DNA form, the CDR3 reads TGTGCCACGAAAGGACTAGCGGGCCCCTACGAGCAGTACGTC. It is translated as CATKGLAGPYEQYV.

This clonotype was observed a handful of times. The CDR3 nucleotides read TGTGCCAGTCTTAGGATAGGACAGGGGGCCCAAGAAAAACTGTTTTTT. As protein: CASLRIGQGAQEKLFF. V usage is TRBV28 and J usage is TRBJ1-4, with 11 bases aligning to TRBD1. The V gene end was trimmed by 9 bases and the J gene end by 8 bases; junction bases not matched to a gene: 14. This CDR3 spans 16 amino acids. Germline V gene lookup returns CDR1 MDHEN and CDR2 SYDVKM.

Only a few counts were recorded for this clonotype. The rearrangement links TRBV3-1 to TRBJ2-4; unclear D gene. V dropped 4 bases and J dropped 5 bases, with 6 bases sitting between them. CDR1 is LGHDT and CDR2 is YNNKEL in the germline V gene (reference sequence). The CDR3 spans 12 residues. CDR3 sequence reads: CASSPMQNIQYF. The CDR3, as DNA: TGTGCCAGCAGCCCTATGCAAAACATTCAGTACTTC. Full variable domain (outside the CDR3, taken from reference TRBV3-1 and TRBJ2-4): DTAVSQTPKYLVTQMGNDKSIKCEQNLGHDTMYWYKQDSKKFLKIMFSYNNKELIINETVPNRFSPKSPDKAHLNLHINSLELGDSAVYFCASSPMQNIQYFGAGTRLSVL.

The genes are TRBV4-1 and TRBJ1-4; D is undetermined. This CDR3 region has 13 residues. Germline V gene sequence: CDR1 MGHRA, CDR2 YSYEKL. V was cut by 1 base and J by 7 bases, with 7 bases left in between. The CDR3 DNA is TGCGCCAGCAGCCAAGTCGTAGTTGAAAAACTGTTTTTT. The encoded protein is CASSQVVVEKLFF.

V is TRBV11-2 and J is TRBJ2-5; 11 nucleotides align to TRBD1. CDR3 length: 16 residues. The junction had 9 bases not matched to a gene; V was cut back by 4 bases and J by 5 bases. Germline values: CDR1 SGHAT, CDR2 FQNNGV. The CDR3: CASSWEMGQGVETQYF. The CDR3 DNA is TGTGCCAGCAGCTGGGAAATGGGACAGGGGGTGGAGACCCAGTACTTC. The full variable domain, with the rest looked up from reference TRBV11-2 and TRBJ2-5, is EAGVAQSPRYKIIEKRQSVAFWCNPISGHATLYWYQQILGQGPKLLIQFQNNGVVDDSQLPKDRFSAERLKGVDSTLKIQPAKLEDSAVYLCASSWEMGQGVETQYFGPGTRLLVL.

This clonotype appeared a few times. The chain combines TRBV15 with TRBJ1-2; 7 bases match TRBD1. The length of the CDR3 is 14 residues. Germline CDR1 is LNHNV and CDR2 is YYDKDF (reference sequence). J lost 5 bases, V lost 9 bases, and 12 bases had no gene match. The CDR3 protein is CATNRGWGTYGYTF. CDR3 coding DNA: TGTGCCACAAACAGGGGTTGGGGCACTTATGGCTACACCTTC.

V is TRBV20-1 and J is TRBJ1-6, with 11 bases fitting TRBD1. Per germline, CDR1 DFQATT and CDR2 SNEGSKA (reference sequence). With V trimmed by 3 bases and J by 9 bases, 10 bases remained unmatched. There are 16 residues in the CDR3. The CDR3: CSARGSDGTGGSPLHF. The CDR3 DNA reads as TGCAGTGCTAGGGGGAGTGATGGGACAGGGGGTTCACCCCTCCACTTT.

This clonotype was detected a few times. This sequence joins TRBV2 and TRBJ1-1; no clear D. V was clipped by 6 bases and J by 1 base, with 3 bases between them. Per the germline V gene, CDR1 is SNHLY and CDR2 is FYNNEI. The length of the CDR3 is 11 residues. In DNA form, the CDR3 reads TGTGCCAGCAGGCAGAACACTGAAGCTTTCTTT. This sequence encodes CASRQNTEAFF.

V and J are TRBV4-3 and TRBJ2-5; D gene unclear. From germline, CDR1 is LGHNA and CDR2 YSLEER. V was trimmed by 0 bases and J by 6 bases, leaving 11 bases between them. The CDR3 sequence is 14 residues long. CDR3 in DNA: TGCGCCAGCAGCCAAGATTTGGCGAGGCAGACCCAGTACTTC. Residues: CASSQDLARQTQYF.

The CDR3 DNA follows: TGTGCCACCAGCGTAGGGCCGGAAGACTATGGCTACACCTTC. Amino acids: CATSVGPEDYGYTF. V is TRBV15 and J is TRBJ1-2, with no clear D. Germline values: CDR1 LNHNV, CDR2 YYDKDF (reference sequence). V lost 5 bases and J lost 3, with 13 bases in between. This CDR3 is 14 amino acids long.

In this sample, this clonotype turned up many times. The chain uses TRBV7-3 and TRBJ2-6; D unclear. The CDR3 contains 13 residues. The V end lost 9 bases, the J end lost 4 bases, and 10 bases lay between the germline ends. Germline CDR1 and CDR2: SGHTA and FQGTGA. For the CDR3, the DNA is TGTGCCAGTGCGTTGGCGGGGGCCAACGTCCTGACTTTC. Translating it yields CASALAGANVLTF.

V is TRBV24-1 and J is TRBJ2-3, with 8 bases aligning to TRBD1. Germline trimming cut 5 bases from V and 2 bases from J; bases unmatched to any gene: 2. Germline V CDR1 and CDR2: KGHDR, SFDVKD. The CDR3 has 14 amino acids. CDR3 in DNA: TGTGCCACCAGTGGGGACAGGACCACAGATACGCAGTATTTT. It codes for CATSGDRTTDTQYF.

The V gene is TRBV18, the J gene TRBJ1-2, with a tentative D call TRBD1 (6 bases). Germline values: CDR1 KGHSH, CDR2 LQKENI. The CDR3 is 16 amino acids. V lost 3 bases and J 9 bases, leaving 23 bases between the germline ends. CDR3 protein: CASSPPFVGADMSYTF. Here the CDR3 DNA reads TGTGCCAGCTCACCTCCGTTTGTGGGGGCGGATATGAGCTACACCTTC. The whole variable domain, filled in from reference TRBV18 and TRBJ1-2, reads NAGVMQNPRHLVRRRGQEARLRCSPMKGHSHVYWYRQLPEEGLKFMVYLQKENIIDESGMPKERFSAEFPKEGPSILRIQQVVRGDSAAYFCASSPPFVGADMSYTFGSGTRLTVV.

The genes are TRBV20-1 and TRBJ2-1; 13 bases are a match to TRBD2. Per germline, CDR1 DFQATT and CDR2 SNEGSKA (reference sequence). Germline trimming cut 6 bases from V and 10 bases from J; bases unmatched to any gene: 12. This CDR3 is built from 15 residues. CDR3 DNA: TGCAGTGCCCTCTCAACTAGCGGGGGGGCTGGGGAGCAGTTCTTC. Its translation is CSALSTSGGAGEQFF.

V gene TRBV3-1 combines with J gene TRBJ2-5; no reliable D call. From germline, CDR1 is LGHDT and CDR2 YNNKEL (reference sequence). The CDR3 is 13 amino acids. The ends were cut back, 3 bases at V and 1 base at J, with 6 bases in the middle. The CDR3 is CASSQDFQETQYF. CDR3 bases: TGTGCCAGCAGCCAGGATTTCCAAGAGACCCAGTACTTC.

The chain has TRBV6-6 and TRBJ1-1, with D unresolved. V was pared by 7 bases and J by 5 bases, with 8 bases between. CDR3 length: 11 residues. Germline V gene data show CDR1 as MNHNY and CDR2 as SVGAGI (reference sequence). The CDR3 coding sequence is TGTGCCAGCACCCTCTTAACTGAAGCTTTCTTT. It is translated as CASTLLTEAFF.

This clonotype was counted between two and nine times. This chain connects TRBV6-1 to TRBJ2-1, with D unresolved. V shed 7 bases and J shed 4 bases, with 11 bases lying between them. Germline V gene lookup returns CDR1 MNHNS and CDR2 SASEGT. CDR3 length equals 13 residues. Written as DNA, the CDR3 is TGTGCCAGCACCCTCGACATTTACAATGAGCAGTTCTTC. Translated, it gives CASTLDIYNEQFF.

The rearrangement uses TRBV4-1 and TRBJ2-1, with a tentative D call TRBD2 (6 bases). Trimming cost V 4 bases and J 2 bases, with 15 bases left between them. CDR1 is MGHRA, CDR2 YSYEKL, per germline. The CDR3 has 16 residues. CDR3 sequence: CASSPFGTGAYNEQFF. DNA for the CDR3: TGCGCCAGCAGCCCCTTTGGGACTGGGGCCTACAATGAGCAGTTCTTC.

J is TRBJ1-2 and V is TRBV28; D possibly corresponds to TRBD1 (5 bases). Germline V lookup: CDR1 MDHEN, CDR2 SYDVKM. This CDR3 has 14 amino acids. V was cut by 3 bases and J by 2 bases, with 10 bases left in between. The CDR3 bases are TGTGCCAGCAGTTTCAGGGACCTAAACTATGGCTACACCTTC. Amino acid sequence: CASSFRDLNYGYTF.

The chain links TRBV27 to TRBJ2-7; 7 positions agree with TRBD1. CDR3 length equals 15 residues. V gave up 6 bases and J gave up 3 bases; unmatched junction bases: 11. CDR1 and CDR2 (germline): MNHEY, SMNVEV (reference sequence). The CDR3 sequence: CASRQGREVDYEQYF. Here the CDR3 DNA reads TGTGCCAGCAGACAGGGGAGAGAGGTCGACTACGAGCAGTACTTC.

This chain joins TRBV29-1 and TRBJ2-2; TRBD2 is a possible D gene (6 bases). Germline assignment: CDR1 SQVTM and CDR2 ANQGSEA. The length of the CDR3 is 13 residues. The ends were cut back, 8 bases at V and 6 bases at J, with 16 bases in the middle. The CDR3 spells CSSWEVGAGELFF. The CDR3 nucleotides are TGCAGCTCATGGGAGGTCGGCGCCGGGGAGCTGTTTTTT.